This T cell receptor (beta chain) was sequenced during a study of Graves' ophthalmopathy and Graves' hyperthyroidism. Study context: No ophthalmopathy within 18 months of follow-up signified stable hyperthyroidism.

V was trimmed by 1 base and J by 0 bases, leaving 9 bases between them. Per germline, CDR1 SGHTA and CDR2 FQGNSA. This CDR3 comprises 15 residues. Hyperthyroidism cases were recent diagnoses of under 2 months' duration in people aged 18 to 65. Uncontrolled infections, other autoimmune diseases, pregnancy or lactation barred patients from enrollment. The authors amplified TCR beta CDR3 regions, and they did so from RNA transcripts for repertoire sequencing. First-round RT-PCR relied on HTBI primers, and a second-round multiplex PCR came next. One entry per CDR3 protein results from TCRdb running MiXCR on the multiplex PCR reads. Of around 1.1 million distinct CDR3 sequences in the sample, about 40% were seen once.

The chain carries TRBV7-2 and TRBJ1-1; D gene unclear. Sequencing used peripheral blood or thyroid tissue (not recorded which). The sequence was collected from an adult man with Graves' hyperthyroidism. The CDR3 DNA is TGTGCCAGCAGCTTAGGGCCGGGGTTGAACACTGAAGCTTTCTTT. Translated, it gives CASSLGPGLNTEAFF.